This passage covers 21 T cell receptor beta chains from one sample sequenced in a study of cytomegalovirus exposure and HLA in healthy donors. In the PCR, 60 Vbeta and 13 Jbeta primers were used. TCRdb's copy holds only in-frame clones and misses some; the assay was immunoSEQ multiplex PCR. The data contain about 130,000 clones, approximately 79% of them singletons. The sample was PBMCs. These receptors all come from a man between 25 and 39 years old in good health and CMV-seronegative.

This clone has just one count. The chain is built from TRBV7-3 and TRBJ2-5, with TRBD2 matching 10 bases. CDR1 and CDR2 from the germline V gene are SGHTA and FQGTGA. This CDR3 comprises 15 residues. V lost 5 bases, J lost 5 bases, and 8 bases stayed unmatched. In DNA, the CDR3 is TGTGCCAGCAGCGGCAGCGGGGGGGTAGGGGAGACCCAGTACTTC. Its translation is CASSGSGGVGETQYF.

The V call is TRBV7-2, the J call TRBJ1-3, with TRBD1 matching 8 bases. Looked up from germline, CDR1 is SGHTA and CDR2 is FQGNSA. The CDR3 sequence is 14 residues long. Losses at the gene ends were 5 bases for V and 4 bases for J; bases not matched to a gene: 4. The DNA of the CDR3 is TGTGCCAGCAGCCCACAGGGGGGAGGAAACACCATATATTTT. Its protein product is CASSPQGGGNTIYF.

The gene calls are TRBV5-1 and TRBJ2-1, with D unclear. Between the trimmed V and J ends, which lost 0 bases and 12 bases, there was a span of 10 bases. From germline, CDR1 is SGHRS and CDR2 YFSETQ. This CDR3 has 12 residues. The DNA for the CDR3 is TGCGCCAGCAGCTTGGCCCAGGCTGTGCAGTTCTTC. Residues: CASSLAQAVQFF. The full variable domain, in which reference TRBV5-1 and TRBJ2-1 provide the parts outside the CDR3, is KAGVTQTPRYLIKTRGQQVTLSCSPISGHRSVSWYQQTPGQGLQFLFEYFSETQRNKGNFPGRFSGRQFSNSRSEMNVSTLELGDSALYLCASSLAQAVQFFGPGTRLTVL.

CDR3 loop: CASSTRADSSYNEQFF. CDR3 nucleotide sequence: TGTGCCAGCAGCACCCGAGCGGACTCCTCCTACAATGAGCAGTTCTTC. The J gene is TRBJ2-1, the V gene TRBV11-2, with D maybe TRBD2 (5 bases). Looked up from germline, CDR1 is SGHAT and CDR2 is FQNNGV. This CDR3 has 16 amino acids. Trimming took off 5 bases at V and 0 bases at J, with 14 bases between the two ends.

The chain uses TRBV28 and TRBJ2-7; TRBD1 matches at 8 bases. CDR1 is MDHEN, CDR2 SYDVKM, per germline. Trimming removed 6 bases from V and 1 base from J; junction bases left unmatched: 5. This CDR3 region has 14 residues. CDR3 nucleotides: TGTGCCAGCAGCCTCAGGGGGCTTTCCTACGAGCAGTACTTC. Translation gives CASSLRGLSYEQYF. The full variable domain, rest sourced from reference TRBV28 and TRBJ2-7, is DVKVTQSSRYLVKRTGEKVFLECVQDMDHENMFWYRQDPGLGLRLIYFSYDVKMKEKGDIPEGYSVSREKKERFSLILESASTNQTSMYLCASSLRGLSYEQYFGPGTRLTVT.

The chain links TRBV5-1 to TRBJ2-1; 8 bases align to TRBD2. The CDR3 sequence is 14 residues long. CDR1 is SGHRS, CDR2 YFSETQ, per germline. Trimming cost V 1 base and J 8 bases; bases outside gene matches: 5. CDR3 residues: CASSLPGGIYEQFF. Written as DNA, the CDR3 is TGCGCCAGCAGCTTGCCGGGGGGGATTTATGAGCAGTTCTTC. Drawing the rest from reference TRBV5-1 and TRBJ2-1, the complete variable domain is KAGVTQTPRYLIKTRGQQVTLSCSPISGHRSVSWYQQTPGQGLQFLFEYFSETQRNKGNFPGRFSGRQFSNSRSEMNVSTLELGDSALYLCASSLPGGIYEQFFGPGTRLTVL.

This clone was seen a single time. CDR3 sequence reads: CASSAYRGIHEKLFF. The CDR3 DNA is TGTGCCAGCAGTGCCTACAGGGGGATACATGAAAAACTGTTTTTT. This rearrangement joins TRBV25-1 to TRBJ1-4; TRBD1 aligns across 8 bases. CDR3 length equals 15 residues. Germline V gene sequence: CDR1 MGHDK, CDR2 SYGVNS. J gave up 6 bases and V 4 bases, and 7 bases lay outside the gene matches. Full variable domain (remainder filled in from reference TRBV25-1 and TRBJ1-4): EADIYQTPRYLVIGTGKKITLECSQTMGHDKMYWYQQDPGMELHLIHYSYGVNSTEKGDLSSESTVSRIRTEHFPLTLESARPSHTSQYLCASSAYRGIHEKLFFGSGTQLSVL.

This clone has more than one count but fewer than ten. The gene calls are TRBV6-6 and TRBJ1-1, with TRBD1 matching over 7 bases. This CDR3 has 14 amino acids. CDR1 MNHNY and CDR2 SVGAGI come from the germline V gene (reference sequence). Unmatched junction bases numbered 7, after V lost 5 bases and J lost 4 bases. The CDR3 DNA follows: TGTGCCAGCAGTCTCACGACAGGGTCCACTGAAGCTTTCTTT. Protein: CASSLTTGSTEAFF.

This clone was seen a handful of times. The chain combines TRBV5-1 with TRBJ2-5; a weak D match, TRBD2 (5 bases). With 3 bases removed from V and 1 base from J, the gap between germline ends came to 13 bases. This CDR3 has 15 amino acids. Germline CDR1 SGHRS, CDR2 YFSETQ. CDR3 sequence (DNA): TGCGCCAGCAGCTCCGAGGGAAATGTCCAAGAGACCCAGTACTTC. Its translation: CASSSEGNVQETQYF.

J is TRBJ1-3 and V is TRBV5-4; tentatively, D is TRBD1 (6 bases). V was pared by 4 bases and J by 0 bases, with 14 bases between. CDR3 length: 16 amino acids. The V gene's germline CDR1 is SGHNT and CDR2 YYREEE (reference sequence). CDR3 sequence (DNA): TGTGCCAGCAGCACAGGGACACTAGACTCTGGAAACACCATATATTTT. This sequence encodes CASSTGTLDSGNTIYF.

This clone was seen a handful of times. J is TRBJ2-3 and V is TRBV9, with TRBD2 matching 14 bases. Germline V lookup: CDR1 SGDLS, CDR2 YYNGEE. The CDR3 spans 20 residues. V dropped 4 bases and J dropped 6; count of bases not matched to a gene: 19. The chain's CDR3 is CASSPRGGTSGGLRLDTQYF. The CDR3 bases are TGTGCCAGCAGCCCCAGGGGGGGGACTAGCGGGGGCCTACGATTGGATACGCAGTATTTT.

V is TRBV11-2 and J is TRBJ2-1; D is undetermined. V was pared by 2 bases and J by 0 bases, with 14 bases between. CDR1 SGHAT and CDR2 FQNNGV come from the germline V gene. This CDR3 comprises 17 residues. Written as DNA, the CDR3 is TGTGCCAGCAGCTTACGCTTAGTCACGGGCTCCTACAATGAGCAGTTCTTC. This codes for CASSLRLVTGSYNEQFF.

This clone came up a few times. The chain couples TRBV7-9 to TRBJ1-1; 9 bases map to TRBD1. Germline V gene sequence: CDR1 SEHNR, CDR2 FQNEAQ (reference sequence). This CDR3 comprises 13 residues. V dropped 5 bases and J dropped 11; count of bases not matched to a gene: 9. The CDR3 loop is CASSPRDRVSAFF. Written as DNA, the CDR3 is TGTGCCAGCAGCCCCCGGGACAGGGTATCTGCTTTCTTT. Full variable domain (rest looked up from reference TRBV7-9 and TRBJ1-1): DTGVSQNPRHKITKRGQNVTFRCDPISEHNRLYWYRQTLGQGPEFLTYFQNEAQLEKSRLLSDRFSAERPKGSFSTLEIQRTEQGDSAMYLCASSPRDRVSAFFGQGTRLTVV.

The rearrangement uses TRBV5-5 and TRBJ1-2; D perhaps matches TRBD1 (5 bases). The germline V gene encodes CDR1 SGHKS and CDR2 YYEKEE (reference sequence). The CDR3 has 13 amino acids. With 3 bases removed from V and 6 bases from J, the gap between germline ends came to 12 bases. CDR3 residues: CASSSLWGDGYTF. CDR3 DNA sequence: TGTGCCAGCAGCTCCCTGTGGGGGGATGGCTACACCTTC. Complete variable domain (other parts from reference TRBV5-5 and TRBJ1-2): DAGVTQSPTHLIKTRGQQVTLRCSPISGHKSVSWYQQVLGQGPQFIFQYYEKEERGRGNFPDRFSARQFPNYSSELNVNALLLGDSALYLCASSSLWGDGYTFGSGTRLTVV.

This clone was detected a few times. This chain uses TRBV2 with TRBJ1-1; D is unclear. The germline V and J ends were trimmed by 11 bases and 0 bases, with 13 bases remaining between them. From germline, CDR1 is SNHLY and CDR2 FYNNEI. The CDR3 is 13 amino acids. In nucleotides, the CDR3 is TGTGCCTTAGGAGGGAGATTGAACACTGAAGCTTTCTTT. This sequence encodes CALGGRLNTEAFF.

V and J are TRBV6-5 and TRBJ1-4; tentatively, D is TRBD1 (5 bases). Germline V lookup: CDR1 MNHEY, CDR2 SVGAGI. This CDR3 comprises 14 residues. Deletions cut 5 bases from V and 7 bases from J, with 14 bases between. The CDR3 region has the DNA TGTGCCAGCAGTGGTAGGGGAGGTAGTGAAAAACTGTTTTTT. Protein sequence: CASSGRGGSEKLFF.

This chain uses TRBV12-2 with TRBJ2-5; the table calls TRBD2, which could not be checked here. The J call may be mistaken, given a closer DNA end match to TRBJ2-7. TRBV12-2 is reported as a pseudogene. CDR3 length: 14 amino acids. The CDR3 DNA follows: TGTGCAAGTCGCTTCGGAGGGTACTCCTACGAGCAGTACTTC. Translation gives CASRFGGYSYEQYF.

This chain connects TRBV6-1 to TRBJ1-3; D remains unclear. This CDR3 comprises 13 residues. In germline, CDR1 is MNHNS, CDR2 SASEGT. V lost 7 bases and J lost 3, with 10 bases in between. In nucleotides, the CDR3 is TGTGCCAGCACCGGTTCTTTTGGAAACACCATATATTTT. It is translated as CASTGSFGNTIYF.

The genes are TRBV29-1 and TRBJ2-7; 13 nucleotides align to TRBD2. The CDR3 length is 13 residues. Germline-derived CDR1 and CDR2 are SQVTM and ANQGSEA. V shed 5 bases, J shed 6 bases, and the junction held 4 bases outside the gene matches. The CDR3: CSVLLAGGGEQYF. Written as DNA, the CDR3 is TGCAGCGTTTTACTAGCGGGGGGGGGCGAGCAGTACTTC.

This chain joins TRBV18 and TRBJ1-1; maybe TRBD1 (6 bases). The CDR3 is 15 amino acids. CDR1 and CDR2 from the germline V gene are KGHSH and LQKENI. Trimming took 5 bases from V and 4 from J, leaving 17 bases between them. CDR3 DNA sequence: TGTGCCAGCTCATTTCTTCTGGGGGGGCCCACTGAAGCTTTCTTT. Amino acids: CASSFLLGGPTEAFF.

This rearrangement joins TRBV25-1 to TRBJ2-5, with D maybe TRBD1 (7 bases). The CDR3 runs to 15 residues. The germline V gene encodes CDR1 MGHDK and CDR2 SYGVNS. V was trimmed by 2 bases and J by 5 bases, leaving 15 bases between them. CDR3 sequence (DNA): TGTGCCAGCAGTGAACGTAGACAGGGAGGCGAGACCCAGTACTTC. Translation: CASSERRQGGETQYF.